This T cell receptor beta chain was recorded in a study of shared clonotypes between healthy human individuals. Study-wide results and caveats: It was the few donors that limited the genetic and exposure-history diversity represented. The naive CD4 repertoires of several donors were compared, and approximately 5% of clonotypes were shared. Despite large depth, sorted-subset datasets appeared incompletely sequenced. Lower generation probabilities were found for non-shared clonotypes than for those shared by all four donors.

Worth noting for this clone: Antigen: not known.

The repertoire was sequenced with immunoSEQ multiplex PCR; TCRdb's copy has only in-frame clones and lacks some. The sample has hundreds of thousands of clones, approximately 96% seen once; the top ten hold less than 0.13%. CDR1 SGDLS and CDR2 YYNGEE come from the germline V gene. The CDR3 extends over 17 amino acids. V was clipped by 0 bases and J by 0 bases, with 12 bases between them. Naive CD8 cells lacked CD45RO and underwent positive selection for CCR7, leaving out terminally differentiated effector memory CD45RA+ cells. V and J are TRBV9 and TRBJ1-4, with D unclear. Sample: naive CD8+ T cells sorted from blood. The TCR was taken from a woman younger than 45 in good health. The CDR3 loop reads CASSVGGEPATNEKLFF. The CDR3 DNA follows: TGTGCCAGCAGCGTAGGTGGAGAACCTGCAACTAATGAAAAACTGTTTTTT. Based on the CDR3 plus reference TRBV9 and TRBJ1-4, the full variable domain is DSGVTQTPKHLITATGQRVTLRCSPRSGDLSVYWYQQSLDQGLQFLIQYYNGEERAKGNILERFSAQQFPDLHSELNLSSLELGDSALYFCASSVGGEPATNEKLFFGSGTQLSVL.